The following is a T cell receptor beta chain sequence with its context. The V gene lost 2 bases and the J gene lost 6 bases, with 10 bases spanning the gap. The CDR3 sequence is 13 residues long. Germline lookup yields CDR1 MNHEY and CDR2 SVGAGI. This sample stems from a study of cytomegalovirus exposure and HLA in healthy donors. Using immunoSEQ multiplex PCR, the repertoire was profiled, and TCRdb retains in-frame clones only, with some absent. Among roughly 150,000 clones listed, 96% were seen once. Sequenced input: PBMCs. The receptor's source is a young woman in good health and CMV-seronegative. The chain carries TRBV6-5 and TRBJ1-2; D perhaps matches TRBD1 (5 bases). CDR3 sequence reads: CASSYIRGDGYTF. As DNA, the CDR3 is TGTGCCAGCAGTTACATAAGGGGCGATGGCTACACCTTC.